This T cell receptor (beta chain) was observed in a study of naive and memory T cell subsets. Broader study findings: Naive repertoires, especially CD8, held a few larger clonotypes, possibly memory cells re-expressing CD45RA. In naive cells, over 95% of TCR sequences were seen only once.

Germline lookup yields CDR1 LGHDT and CDR2 YNNKEL (reference sequence). The V and J ends lost 7 bases and 0 bases, in that order; junction bases with no gene match: 4. The CDR3 has 15 amino acids. An equimolar mix of two oligonucleotides served as the beta constant-region primer for TRBC1 and TRBC2. Ligated cDNA was amplified by four rounds of PCR with nested alpha and beta constant-region primers and SP2. A 12-nucleotide UMI and the SP2 primer were added to the cDNA 3' end by oligonucleotide ligation. From the UMI-ligation and nested PCR reads, TCRdb called clonotypes with MiXCR, one entry per CDR3 protein. The repertoire holds 98,000 or so distinct CDR3 sequences, with 10% to 12% as singletons. This clonotype was found a few times. Its antigen remains unidentified.

V gene TRBV3-1 combines with J gene TRBJ1-3; 9 bases fit TRBD1. The origin of this receptor is a human donor in good health. Sequenced: naive CD4+ T cells from blood. The CDR3, as DNA: TGTGCCAGCACGGACAGGGGCAGCTCTGGAAACACCATATATTTT. Translating gives CASTDRGSSGNTIYF.